A selection of T cell receptor beta chains follows, all from one sample in a study of T cell repertoires in cytomegalovirus infection. MiXCR was run by TCRdb on the reads, yielding one entry per CDR3 protein. The profile covers about 740,000 distinct CDR3 sequences, with roughly 35% appearing a single time and 2.5% to 3% taken by the ten largest. The sample consisted of PBMCs. The source of these receptors is a human donor in good health (CMV status not recorded). Some clones in this sample may be carry-over from other donors' samples. Each CDR3 is given without its conserved first and last residue.

TRBV13 ASSSAGYYEQY
TRBV19 ASKKGEGNQPQH
TRBV29-1 SVEQGASLTDTQY
TRBV19 ASSTQGDYGYT
TRBV28 ASSLTAGWNSEQF
TRBV7-6 ASSSGQESTDTQY
TRBV7-6 ASSLFPSVQETQY
TRBV11-3 ASSPKQGYNEQF
TRBV7-2 ASSFRSSGRLDEQY
TRBV2 ASSEGSPFYGYT
TRBV12-3/TRBV12-4 ASSFAVTYEQY
TRBV6-1 ASSERGQIPLH
TRBV20-1 SARTSGRVETQY
TRBV28 ASSFNPMNYGYT
TRBV19 ASRQGSAGNTIY
TRBV7-9 ASSLKRAGTSGANVLT
TRBV27 ASTPSTYGYT
TRBV19 ASSYRNAYEQY
TRBV7-9 ASSDRDRNTEAF
TRBV12-3/TRBV12-4 ASSSQGARITEAF
TRBV27 ASRVGLDQETQY
TRBV28 ASSYRQGPQEGYT
TRBV19 ASSRSGTDNYGYT
TRBV6-2/TRBV6-3 ASSHPRGSDTQY
TRBV29-1 SVDTRIVADTQY
TRBV15 ATSTGGGQNEQY
TRBV6-8 ASSAGQDSYEQY
TRBV19 ASSIGTGGSSSYNEQF
TRBV20-1 SARRLAGTKVTDTQY
TRBV11-2 ASSTRTGEETQY
TRBV7-2 ASSESREQY
TRBV7-8 ASSLTRDPRGYYGNTIY
TRBV29-1 SGATGSYGYT
TRBV12-3/TRBV12-4 ASSSRTGSTGELF
TRBV12-3/TRBV12-4 ASRPGFSYNSPLH
TRBV28 ASSLLGGRSWDTQY
TRBV7-3 ASSLRKGTANTGELF
TRBV6-8 ASSSGGGLYQPQH
TRBV28 ASCLYTRGSDTEAF
TRBV4-1 ASSQDLFGQASSNYGYT
TRBV7-2 ASSLVQGLPNTEAF
TRBV7-8 ASSVRTAVYEQY